The clone carrying this TCR beta chain was observed a few times. Its antigen remains unknown. TCR beta CDR3 regions were amplified from RNA. RT-PCR in the first round (using the HTBI primer set) targeted the TCR CDR3. TCRdb reprocessed the multiplex PCR reads with MiXCR, giving one entry per CDR3 protein. The table lists 750,000 to 950,000 distinct CDR3 sequences, 38% of them singletons. Graves' hyperthyroidism showing no ophthalmopathy progression within 18 months was considered stable. Subjects aged 18 to 65 presented with newly diagnosed hyperthyroidism of less than 2 months' duration. The entry originates in a study of T cells in Graves' hyperthyroidism and ophthalmopathy. General observations from the study: The model foresaw ophthalmopathy a median around seven months prior to onset. Within blood appeared most thyroid clonotypes that had expanded above 0.001.

Trimming took off 0 bases at V and 1 base at J, with 7 bases between the two ends. CDR3 length equals 14 residues. CDR1 and CDR2 from the germline V gene are MGHRA and YSYEKL. This rearrangement joins TRBV4-1 to TRBJ2-7; D remains unclear. This TCR was sampled from a man in his late teens or twenties with Graves' hyperthyroidism. Sequencing used blood. The chain's CDR3 is CASSQDVISYEQYF. The CDR3 DNA follows: TGCGCCAGCAGCCAAGATGTGATATCCTACGAGCAGTACTTC.